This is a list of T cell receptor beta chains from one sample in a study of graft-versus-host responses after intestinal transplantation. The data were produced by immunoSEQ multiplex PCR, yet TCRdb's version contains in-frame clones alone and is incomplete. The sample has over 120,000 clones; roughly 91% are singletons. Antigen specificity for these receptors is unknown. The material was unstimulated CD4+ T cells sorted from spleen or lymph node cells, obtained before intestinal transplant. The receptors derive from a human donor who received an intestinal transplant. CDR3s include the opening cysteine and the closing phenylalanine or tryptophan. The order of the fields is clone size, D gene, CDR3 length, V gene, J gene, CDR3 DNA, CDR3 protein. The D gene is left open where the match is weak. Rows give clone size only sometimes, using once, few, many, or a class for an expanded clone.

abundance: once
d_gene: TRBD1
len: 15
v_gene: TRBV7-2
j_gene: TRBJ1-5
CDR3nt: TGTGCCAGCAGCCATGGGACAGCCAGCAATCAGCCCCAGCATTTT
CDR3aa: CASSHGTASNQPQHF

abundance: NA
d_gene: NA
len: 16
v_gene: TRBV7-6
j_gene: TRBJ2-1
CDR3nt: TGTGCCAGCAGCTTCCTTGAGGGAGTGTCCTACAATGAGCAGTTCTTC
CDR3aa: CASSFLEGVSYNEQFF

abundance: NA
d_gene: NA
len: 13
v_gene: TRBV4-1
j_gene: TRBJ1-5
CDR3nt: TGCGCCAGCAGCCAAGAATTGGGTCAGCCCCAGCATTTT
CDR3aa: CASSQELGQPQHF

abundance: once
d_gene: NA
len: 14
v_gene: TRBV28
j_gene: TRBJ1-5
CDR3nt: TGTGCCAGCAGTTTGTGGGACATAAATCAGCCCCAGCATTTT
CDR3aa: CASSLWDINQPQHF

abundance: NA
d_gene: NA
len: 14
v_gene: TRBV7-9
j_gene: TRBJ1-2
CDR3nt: TGTGCCAGCAGCTTATACCGGGACTCCTATGGCTACACCTTC
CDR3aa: CASSLYRDSYGYTF

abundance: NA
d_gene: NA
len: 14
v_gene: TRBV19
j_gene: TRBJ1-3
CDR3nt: TGTGCCAGTAGTATCAGCCCCGCGGGAAACACCATATATTTT
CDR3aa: CASSISPAGNTIYF

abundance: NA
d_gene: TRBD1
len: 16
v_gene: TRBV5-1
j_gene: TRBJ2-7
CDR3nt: TGCGCCAGCAGCCTGGGACCGGGACAGGTGTACTACGAGCAGTACTTC
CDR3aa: CASSLGPGQVYYEQYF

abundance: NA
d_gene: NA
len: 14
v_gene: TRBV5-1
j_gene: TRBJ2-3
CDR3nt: TGCGCCAGCAGCTTGGCCAGGGACGTAGATACGCAGTATTTT
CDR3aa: CASSLARDVDTQYF

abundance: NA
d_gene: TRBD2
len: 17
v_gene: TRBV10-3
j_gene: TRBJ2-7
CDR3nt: TGTGCCTCCCGGGGGGGTCTAGCGGGTCGAATACCCTACGAGCAGTACTTC
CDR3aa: CASRGGLAGRIPYEQYF

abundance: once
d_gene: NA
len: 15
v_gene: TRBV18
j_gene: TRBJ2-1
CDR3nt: TGTGCCAGCTCCCTTCTAGCGAACTCCTACAATGAGCAGTTCTTC
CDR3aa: CASSLLANSYNEQFF

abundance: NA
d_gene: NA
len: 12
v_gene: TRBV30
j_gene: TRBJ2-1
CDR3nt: TGTGCCTGGAACAGAATCTACAATGAGCAGTTCTTC
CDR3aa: CAWNRIYNEQFF

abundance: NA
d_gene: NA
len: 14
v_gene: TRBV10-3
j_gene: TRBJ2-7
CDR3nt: TGTGCCATCAGTGAGTCCCGATCAGACTACGAGCAGTACTTC
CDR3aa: CAISESRSDYEQYF

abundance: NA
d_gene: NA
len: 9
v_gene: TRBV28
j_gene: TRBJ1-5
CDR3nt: TGTGCCAGCGGTCAGCCCCAGCATTTT
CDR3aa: CASGQPQHF

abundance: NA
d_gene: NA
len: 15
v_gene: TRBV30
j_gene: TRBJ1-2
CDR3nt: TGTGCCTGGAGTGTAAAAGGGTATGGCAGCTATGGCTACACCTTC
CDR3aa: CAWSVKGYGSYGYTF

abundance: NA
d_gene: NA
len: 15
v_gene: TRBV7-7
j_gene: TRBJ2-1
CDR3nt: TGTGCTAGCAGCTTGGGGCTCAGCTCCTACAATGAGCAGTTCTTC
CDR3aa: CASSLGLSSYNEQFF

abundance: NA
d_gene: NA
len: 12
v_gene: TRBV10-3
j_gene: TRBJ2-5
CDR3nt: TGTGCCATCAGCCAGACAGGAGAGACCCAGTACTTC
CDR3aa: CAISQTGETQYF

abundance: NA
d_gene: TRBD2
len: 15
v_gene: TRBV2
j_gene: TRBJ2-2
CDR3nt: TGTGCCAGGGGAGGGTCGGGATCGAACACCGGGGAGCTGTTTTTT
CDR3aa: CARGGSGSNTGELFF

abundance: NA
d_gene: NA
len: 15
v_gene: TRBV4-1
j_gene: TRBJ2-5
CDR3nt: TGCGCCAGCAGCCAAGTCAATAGCGGACAAGAGACCCAGTACTTC
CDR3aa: CASSQVNSGQETQYF

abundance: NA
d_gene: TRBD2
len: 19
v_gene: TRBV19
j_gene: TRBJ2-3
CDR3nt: TGTGCCAGTAGTATTCAGTCAGCGGGAGTCCCCTCTAGCACAGATACGCAGTATTTT
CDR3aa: CASSIQSAGVPSSTDTQYF

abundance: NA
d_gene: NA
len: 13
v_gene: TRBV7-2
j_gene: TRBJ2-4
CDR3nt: TGTGCCAGCAGCTTAGAAGCCAAAAACATTCAGTACTTC
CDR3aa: CASSLEAKNIQYF

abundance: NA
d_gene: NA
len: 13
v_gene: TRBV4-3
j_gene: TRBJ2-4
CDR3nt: TGCGCCAGCAGCCTCCGAGTGGGGAGCATTCAGTACTTC
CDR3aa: CASSLRVGSIQYF

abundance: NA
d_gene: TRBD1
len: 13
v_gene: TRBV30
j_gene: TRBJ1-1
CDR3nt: TGTGCCTGGAGTGTGGACAGGGGGACTGAAGCTTTCTTT
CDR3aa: CAWSVDRGTEAFF

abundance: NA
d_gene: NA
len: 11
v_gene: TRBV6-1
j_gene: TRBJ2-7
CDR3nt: TGTGCCAGCAGTGTTTCCTACGAGCAGTACTTC
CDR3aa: CASSVSYEQYF

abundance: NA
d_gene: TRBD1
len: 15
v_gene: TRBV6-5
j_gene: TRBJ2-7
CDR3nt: TGTGCCAGCAGTTACGCCGGGACAGAAGGCTACGAGCAGTACTTC
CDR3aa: CASSYAGTEGYEQYF

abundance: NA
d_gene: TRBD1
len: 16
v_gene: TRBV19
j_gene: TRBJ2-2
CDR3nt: TGTGCCAGTAGTCGATACTCAGGGGGAAACACCGGGGAGCTGTTTTTT
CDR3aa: CASSRYSGGNTGELFF

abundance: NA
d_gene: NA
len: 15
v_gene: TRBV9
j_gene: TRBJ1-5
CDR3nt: TGTGCCAGCAGCGCGACACACGGAATAGATCAGCCCCAGCATTTT
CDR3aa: CASSATHGIDQPQHF

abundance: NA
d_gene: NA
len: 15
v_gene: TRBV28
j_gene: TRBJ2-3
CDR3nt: TGTGCCAGCGAAAGCCCAGGGGTTAGCACAGATACGCAGTATTTT
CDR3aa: CASESPGVSTDTQYF

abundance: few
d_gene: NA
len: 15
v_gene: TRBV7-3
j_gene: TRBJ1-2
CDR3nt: TGTGCCAGCAGCCCCGATCGAGGGGGGGGATATGGCTACACCTTC
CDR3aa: CASSPDRGGGYGYTF

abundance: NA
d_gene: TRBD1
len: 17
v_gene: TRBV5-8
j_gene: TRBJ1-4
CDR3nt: TGTGCCAGCAGAGCGGGACAGGGAAAGAGGGGTAATGAAAAACTGTTTTTT
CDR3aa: CASRAGQGKRGNEKLFF